This T cell receptor beta chain was sequenced during a study of patients and donors after allogeneic stem cell transplantation. TCRdb re-derived calls from the RT-PCR reads in MiXCR, one entry per CDR3 protein. The sample includes about 160,000 distinct CDR3 sequences, about 24% seen only once; the top ten take about 25%. This clonotype was counted once. The CDR3 sequence is 16 residues long. Trimming cost V 4 bases and J 2 bases, with 16 bases left between them. Germline-derived CDR1 and CDR2 are SGHDN and FVKESK. This sequence joins TRBV14 and TRBJ2-3; D may correspond to TRBD1 or TRBD2 (6 bases each). The sequence derives from a human donor who was either an allogeneic HSCT recipient or a stem cell or donor lymphocyte infusion donor (not recorded which). It is not recorded whose cells these are; they may come from a transplant donor. The specimen was blood, either unsorted or a sorted T cell fraction (not recorded which). The CDR3 DNA sequence: TGTGCCAGCAGCCTAAGGGGGGCAGACTACACAGATACGCAGTATTTT. Translated, it gives CASSLRGADYTDTQYF.